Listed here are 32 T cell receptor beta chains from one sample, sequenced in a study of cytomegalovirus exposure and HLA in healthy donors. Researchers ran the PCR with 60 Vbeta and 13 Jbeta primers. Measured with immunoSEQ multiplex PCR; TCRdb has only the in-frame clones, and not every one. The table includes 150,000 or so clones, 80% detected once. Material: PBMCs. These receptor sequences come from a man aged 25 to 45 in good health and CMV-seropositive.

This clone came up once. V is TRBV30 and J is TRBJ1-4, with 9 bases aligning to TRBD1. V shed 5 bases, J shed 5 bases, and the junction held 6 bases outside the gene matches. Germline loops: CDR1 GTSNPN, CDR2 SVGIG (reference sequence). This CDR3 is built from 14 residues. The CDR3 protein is CAWDRGFSNEKLFF. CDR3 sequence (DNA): TGTGCCTGGGACAGGGGGTTCTCCAATGAAAAACTGTTTTTT. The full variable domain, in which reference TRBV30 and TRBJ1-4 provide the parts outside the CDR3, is SQTIHQWPATLVQPVGSPLSLECTVEGTSNPNLYWYRQAAGRGLQLLFYSVGIGQISSEVPQNLSASRPQDRQFILSSKKLLLSDSGFYLCAWDRGFSNEKLFFGSGTQLSVL.

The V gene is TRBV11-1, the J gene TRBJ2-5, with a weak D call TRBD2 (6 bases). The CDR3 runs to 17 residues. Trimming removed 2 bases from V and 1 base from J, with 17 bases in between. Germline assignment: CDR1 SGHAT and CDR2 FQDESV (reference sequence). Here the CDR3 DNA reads TGTGCCAGCAGCTTAAGAATTCGCACCGGGAGCCAAGAGACCCAGTACTTC. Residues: CASSLRIRTGSQETQYF.

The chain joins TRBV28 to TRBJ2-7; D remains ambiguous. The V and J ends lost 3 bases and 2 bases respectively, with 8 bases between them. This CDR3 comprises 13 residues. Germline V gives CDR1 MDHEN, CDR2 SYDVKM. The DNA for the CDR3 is TGTGCCAGCAGTTTGGGCCCAGCCTACGAGCAGTACTTC. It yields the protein CASSLGPAYEQYF.

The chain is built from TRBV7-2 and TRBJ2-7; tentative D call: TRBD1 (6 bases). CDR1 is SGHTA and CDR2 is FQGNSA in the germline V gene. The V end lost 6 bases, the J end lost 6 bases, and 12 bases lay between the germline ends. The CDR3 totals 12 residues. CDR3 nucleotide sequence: TGTGCCAGCAGTCTGACAGGCATCGAGCAGTACTTC. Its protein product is CASSLTGIEQYF.

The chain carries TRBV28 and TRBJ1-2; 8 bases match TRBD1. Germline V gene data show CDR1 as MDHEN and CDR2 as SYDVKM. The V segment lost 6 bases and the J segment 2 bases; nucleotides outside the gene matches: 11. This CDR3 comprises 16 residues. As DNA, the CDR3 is TGTGCCAGCAGGGAAGGTTGGGACAGGAAAAACTATGGCTACACCTTC. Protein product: CASREGWDRKNYGYTF.

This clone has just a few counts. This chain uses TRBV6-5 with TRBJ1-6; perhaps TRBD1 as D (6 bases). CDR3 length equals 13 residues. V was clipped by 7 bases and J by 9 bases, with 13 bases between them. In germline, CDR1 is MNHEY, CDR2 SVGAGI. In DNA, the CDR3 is TGTGCCAGCAATACAGGGTTGGGTTCACCCCTCCACTTT. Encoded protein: CASNTGLGSPLHF.

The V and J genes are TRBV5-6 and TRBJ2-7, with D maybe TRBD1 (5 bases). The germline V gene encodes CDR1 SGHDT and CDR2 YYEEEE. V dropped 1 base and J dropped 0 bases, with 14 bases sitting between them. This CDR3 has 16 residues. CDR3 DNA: TGTGCCAGCAGCTTGTATACAGGATCGAGCTCCTACGAGCAGTACTTC. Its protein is CASSLYTGSSSYEQYF.

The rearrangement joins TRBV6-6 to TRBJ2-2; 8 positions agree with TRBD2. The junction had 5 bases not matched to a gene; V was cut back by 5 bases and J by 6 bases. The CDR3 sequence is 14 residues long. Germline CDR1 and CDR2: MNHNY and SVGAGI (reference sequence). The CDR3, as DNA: TGTGCCAGCAGTCCGAGCGGGAGTCCCGGGGAGCTGTTTTTT. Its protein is CASSPSGSPGELFF.

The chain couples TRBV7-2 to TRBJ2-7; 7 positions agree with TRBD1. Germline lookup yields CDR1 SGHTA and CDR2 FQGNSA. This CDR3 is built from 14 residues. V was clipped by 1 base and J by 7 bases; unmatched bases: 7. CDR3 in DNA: TGTGCCAGCAGCTTAGGTGGCCCACAGGGGGAGCAGTACTTC. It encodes CASSLGGPQGEQYF. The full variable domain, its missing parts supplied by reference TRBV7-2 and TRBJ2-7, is GAGVSQSPSNKVTEKGKDVELRCDPISGHTALYWYRQSLGQGLEFLIYFQGNSAPDKSGLPSDRFSAERTGGSVSTLTIQRTQQEDSAVYLCASSLGGPQGEQYFGPGTRLTVT.

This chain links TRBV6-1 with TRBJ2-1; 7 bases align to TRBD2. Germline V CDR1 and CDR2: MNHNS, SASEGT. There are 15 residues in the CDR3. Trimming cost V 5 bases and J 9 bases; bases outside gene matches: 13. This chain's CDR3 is CASSKGLVGSSEQFF. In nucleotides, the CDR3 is TGTGCCAGCAGTAAAGGACTAGTGGGGTCAAGTGAGCAGTTCTTC.

The CDR3 is CASSIAGYSTEAFF. The CDR3 bases are TGTGCCAGTAGTATTGCGGGGTACAGCACTGAAGCTTTCTTT. The V call is TRBV19, the J call TRBJ1-1; D is unclear. Per the germline V gene, CDR1 is LNHDA and CDR2 is SQIVND (reference sequence). This CDR3 contains 14 residues. Trimming pared 3 bases from V and 4 bases from J, leaving 12 bases between.

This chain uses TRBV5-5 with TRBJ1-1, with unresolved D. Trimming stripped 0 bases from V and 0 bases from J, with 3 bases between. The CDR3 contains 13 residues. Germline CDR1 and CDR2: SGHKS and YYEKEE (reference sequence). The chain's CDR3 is CASSLGVNTEAFF. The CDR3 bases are TGTGCCAGCAGCTTGGGAGTGAACACTGAAGCTTTCTTT.

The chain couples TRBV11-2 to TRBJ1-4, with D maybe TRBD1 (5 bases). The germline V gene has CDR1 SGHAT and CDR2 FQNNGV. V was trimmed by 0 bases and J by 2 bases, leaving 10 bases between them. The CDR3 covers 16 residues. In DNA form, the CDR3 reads TGTGCCAGCAGCTTAGATGGGGGGTGGACTAATGAAAAACTGTTTTTT. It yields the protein CASSLDGGWTNEKLFF.

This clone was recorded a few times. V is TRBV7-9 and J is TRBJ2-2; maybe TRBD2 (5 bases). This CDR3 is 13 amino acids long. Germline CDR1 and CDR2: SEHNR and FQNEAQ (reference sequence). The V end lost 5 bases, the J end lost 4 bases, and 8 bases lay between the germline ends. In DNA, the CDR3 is TGTGCCAGCAGCCAGACTACCACCGGGGAGCTGTTTTTT. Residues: CASSQTTTGELFF.

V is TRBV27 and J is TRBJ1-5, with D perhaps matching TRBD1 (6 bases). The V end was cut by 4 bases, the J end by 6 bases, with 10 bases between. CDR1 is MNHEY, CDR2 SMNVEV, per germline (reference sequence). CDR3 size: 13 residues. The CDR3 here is CASSWGLGQPQHF. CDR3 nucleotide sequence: TGTGCCAGCAGTTGGGGGCTGGGTCAGCCCCAGCATTTT.

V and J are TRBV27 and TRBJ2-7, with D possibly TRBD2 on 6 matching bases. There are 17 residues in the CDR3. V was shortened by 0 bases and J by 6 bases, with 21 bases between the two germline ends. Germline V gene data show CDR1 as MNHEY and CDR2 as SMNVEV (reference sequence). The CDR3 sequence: CASSLSSSLGRNGEQYF. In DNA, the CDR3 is TGTGCCAGCAGTTTATCGTCTTCCCTCGGGAGAAATGGCGAGCAGTACTTC.

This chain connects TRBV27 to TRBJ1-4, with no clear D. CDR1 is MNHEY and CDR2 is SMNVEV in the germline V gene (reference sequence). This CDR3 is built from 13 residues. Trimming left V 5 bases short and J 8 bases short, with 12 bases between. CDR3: CASSGSLFEKLFF. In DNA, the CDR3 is TGTGCCAGCAGTGGCAGTCTCTTCGAAAAACTGTTTTTT.

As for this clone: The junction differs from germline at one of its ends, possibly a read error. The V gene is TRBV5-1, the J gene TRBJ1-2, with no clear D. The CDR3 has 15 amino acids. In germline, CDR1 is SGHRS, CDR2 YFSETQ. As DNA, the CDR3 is TGCGCCAGCAGCTTGGAGGCAGTAGCTAACTATGGCTACCCCTTC. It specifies CASSLEAVANYGYPF.

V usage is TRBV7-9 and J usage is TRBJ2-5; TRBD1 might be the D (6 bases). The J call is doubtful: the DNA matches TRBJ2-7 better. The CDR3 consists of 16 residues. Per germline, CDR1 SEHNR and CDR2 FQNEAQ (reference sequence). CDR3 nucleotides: TGTGCCAGCAGCTTAGCCAACAGTCCTAACAGGGTCGAGCAGTACTTC. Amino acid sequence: CASSLANSPNRVEQYF.

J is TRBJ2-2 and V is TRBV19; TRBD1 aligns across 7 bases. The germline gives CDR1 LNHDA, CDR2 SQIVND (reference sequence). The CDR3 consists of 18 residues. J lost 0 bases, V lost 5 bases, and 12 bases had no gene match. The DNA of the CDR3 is TGTGCCAGTAGTTTACTACAGGGACAGCTATCGAACACCGGGGAGCTGTTTTTT. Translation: CASSLLQGQLSNTGELFF.

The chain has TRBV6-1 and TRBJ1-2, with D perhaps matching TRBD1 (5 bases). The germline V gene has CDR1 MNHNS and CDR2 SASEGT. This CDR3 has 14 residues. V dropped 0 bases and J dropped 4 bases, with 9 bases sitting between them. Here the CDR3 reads CASSEAGQSYGYTF. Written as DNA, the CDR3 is TGTGCCAGCAGTGAAGCAGGACAAAGCTATGGCTACACCTTC.

The CDR3 is CASSLETGAEQYF. The DNA for the CDR3 is TGCGCCAGCAGCTTGGAGACAGGGGCCGAGCAGTACTTC. This rearrangement joins TRBV5-1 to TRBJ2-7; 8 nucleotides agree with TRBD1. From germline, CDR1 is SGHRS and CDR2 YFSETQ. This CDR3 has 13 residues. J gave up 6 bases and V 0 bases, and 2 bases lay outside the gene matches.

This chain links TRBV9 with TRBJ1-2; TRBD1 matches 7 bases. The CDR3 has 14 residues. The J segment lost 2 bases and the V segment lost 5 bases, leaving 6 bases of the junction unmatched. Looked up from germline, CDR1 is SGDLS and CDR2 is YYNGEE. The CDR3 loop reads CASSFGQENYGYTF. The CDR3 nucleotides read TGTGCCAGCAGTTTTGGACAGGAGAACTATGGCTACACCTTC.

The CDR3 region is CASSKGEGPSQEYF. DNA for the CDR3: TGTGCCAGCTCCAAGGGGGAAGGACCGTCACAGGAGTACTTC. The rearrangement joins TRBV5-4 to TRBJ2-7, with TRBD1 as a possible D gene (6 bases). Per germline, CDR1 SGHNT and CDR2 YYREEE (reference sequence). V was pared by 7 bases and J by 11 bases, with 25 bases between. The CDR3 consists of 14 residues. Supplemented by reference TRBV5-4 and TRBJ2-7, the full variable domain reads ETGVTQSPTHLIKTRGQQVTLRCSSQSGHNTVSWYQQALGQGPQFIFQYYREEENGRGNFPPRFSGLQFPNYSSELNVNALELDDSALYLCASSKGEGPSQEYFGPGTRLTVT.

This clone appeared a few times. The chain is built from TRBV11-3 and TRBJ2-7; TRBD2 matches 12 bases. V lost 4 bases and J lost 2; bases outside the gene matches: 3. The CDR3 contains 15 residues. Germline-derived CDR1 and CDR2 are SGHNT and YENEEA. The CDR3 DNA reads TGTGCCAGCAGCTCAGCTAGCGGGAGGGCCTACGAGCAGTACTTC. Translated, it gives CASSSASGRAYEQYF.

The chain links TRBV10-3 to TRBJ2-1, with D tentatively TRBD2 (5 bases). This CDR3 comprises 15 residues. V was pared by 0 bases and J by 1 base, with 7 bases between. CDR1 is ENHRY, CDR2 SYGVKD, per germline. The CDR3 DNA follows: TGTGCCATCAGTGAGTCGAGGGAGTCCTACAATGAGCAGTTCTTC. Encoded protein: CAISESRESYNEQFF.

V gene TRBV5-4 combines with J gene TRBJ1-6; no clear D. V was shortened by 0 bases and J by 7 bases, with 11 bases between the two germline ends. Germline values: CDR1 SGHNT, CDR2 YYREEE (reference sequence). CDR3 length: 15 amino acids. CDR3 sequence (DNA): TGTGCCAGCAGCTTGGGTGGCACACAGAATTCACCCCTCCACTTT. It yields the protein CASSLGGTQNSPLHF.

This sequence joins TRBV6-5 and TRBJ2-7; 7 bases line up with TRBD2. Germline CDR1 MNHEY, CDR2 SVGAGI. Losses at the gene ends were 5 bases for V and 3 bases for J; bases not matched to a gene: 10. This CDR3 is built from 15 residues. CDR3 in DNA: TGTGCCAGCAGTACCACCCTAGCGGCATACTACGAGCAGTACTTC. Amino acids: CASSTTLAAYYEQYF.

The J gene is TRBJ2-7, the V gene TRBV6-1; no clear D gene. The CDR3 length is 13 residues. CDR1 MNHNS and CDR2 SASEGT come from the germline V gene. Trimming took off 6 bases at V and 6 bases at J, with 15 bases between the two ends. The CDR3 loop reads CASRPTTSAEQYF. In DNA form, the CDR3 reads TGTGCCAGCAGACCAACGACTTCCGCCGAGCAGTACTTC.

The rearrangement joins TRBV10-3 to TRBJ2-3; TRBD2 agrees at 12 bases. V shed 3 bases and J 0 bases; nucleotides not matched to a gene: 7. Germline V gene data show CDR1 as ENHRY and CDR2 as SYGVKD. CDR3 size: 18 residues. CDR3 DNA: TGTGCCATCAGTGAAGTCTCGGGACTAGCGGGCAGCACAGATACGCAGTATTTT. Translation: CAISEVSGLAGSTDTQYF.

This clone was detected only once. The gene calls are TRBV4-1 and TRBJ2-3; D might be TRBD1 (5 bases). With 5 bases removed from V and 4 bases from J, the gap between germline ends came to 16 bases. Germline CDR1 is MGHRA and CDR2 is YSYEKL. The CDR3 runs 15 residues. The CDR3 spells CASSIQENGADTQYF. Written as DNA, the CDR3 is TGCGCCAGCAGCATACAGGAGAACGGTGCAGATACGCAGTATTTT.

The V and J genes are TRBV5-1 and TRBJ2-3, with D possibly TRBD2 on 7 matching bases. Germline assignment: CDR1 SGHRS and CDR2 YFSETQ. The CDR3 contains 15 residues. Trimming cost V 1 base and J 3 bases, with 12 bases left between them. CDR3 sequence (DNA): TGCGCCAGCAGCTTGCGGGGGGCGAGGACAGATACGCAGTATTTT. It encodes CASSLRGARTDTQYF.